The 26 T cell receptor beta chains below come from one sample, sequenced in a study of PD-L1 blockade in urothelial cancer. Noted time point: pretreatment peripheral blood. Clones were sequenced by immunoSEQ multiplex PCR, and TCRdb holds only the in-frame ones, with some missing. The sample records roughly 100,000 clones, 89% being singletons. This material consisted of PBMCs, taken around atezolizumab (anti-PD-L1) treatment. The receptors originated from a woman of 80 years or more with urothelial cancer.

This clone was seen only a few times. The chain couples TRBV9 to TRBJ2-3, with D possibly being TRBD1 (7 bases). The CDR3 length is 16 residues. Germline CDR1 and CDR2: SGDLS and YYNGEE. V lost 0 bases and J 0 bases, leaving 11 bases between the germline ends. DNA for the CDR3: TGTGCCAGCAGCGTAGTTCCAGGGGGGAGCACAGATACGCAGTATTTT. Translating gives CASSVVPGGSTDTQYF. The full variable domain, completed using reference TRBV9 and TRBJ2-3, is DSGVTQTPKHLITATGQRVTLRCSPRSGDLSVYWYQQSLDQGLQFLIQYYNGEERAKGNILERFSAQQFPDLHSELNLSSLELGDSALYFCASSVVPGGSTDTQYFGPGTRLTVL.

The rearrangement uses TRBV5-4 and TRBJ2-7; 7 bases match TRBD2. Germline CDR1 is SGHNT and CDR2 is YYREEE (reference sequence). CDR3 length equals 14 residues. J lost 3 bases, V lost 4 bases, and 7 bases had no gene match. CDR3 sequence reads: CASSTGGDSYEQYF. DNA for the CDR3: TGTGCCAGCAGCACGGGGGGAGACAGCTACGAGCAGTACTTC.

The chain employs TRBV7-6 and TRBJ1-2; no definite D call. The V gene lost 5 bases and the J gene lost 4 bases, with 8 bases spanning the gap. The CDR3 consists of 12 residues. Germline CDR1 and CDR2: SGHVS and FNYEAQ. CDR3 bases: TGTGCCAGCAGCCCAGCAGGCTATGGCTACACCTTC. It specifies CASSPAGYGYTF.

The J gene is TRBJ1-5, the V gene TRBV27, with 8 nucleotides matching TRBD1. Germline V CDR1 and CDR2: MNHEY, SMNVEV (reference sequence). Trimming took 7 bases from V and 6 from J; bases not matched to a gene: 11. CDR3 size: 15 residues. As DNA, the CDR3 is TGTGCCAGCAAGATAGACAGGGGCCCGAGTCAGCCCCAGCATTTT. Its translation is CASKIDRGPSQPQHF.

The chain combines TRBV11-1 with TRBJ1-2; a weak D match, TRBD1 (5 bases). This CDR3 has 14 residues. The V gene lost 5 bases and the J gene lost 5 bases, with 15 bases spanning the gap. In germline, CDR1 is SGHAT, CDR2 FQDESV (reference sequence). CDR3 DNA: TGTGCCAGCAGCGATCAGGGAGGGAAGTATGGCTACACCTTC. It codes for CASSDQGGKYGYTF.

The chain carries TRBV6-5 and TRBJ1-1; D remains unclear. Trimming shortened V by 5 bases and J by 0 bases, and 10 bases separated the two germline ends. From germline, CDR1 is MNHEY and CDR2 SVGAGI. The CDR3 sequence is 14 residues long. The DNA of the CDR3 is TGTGCCAGCAGTGAATGGCAGATGAACACTGAAGCTTTCTTT. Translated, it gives CASSEWQMNTEAFF.

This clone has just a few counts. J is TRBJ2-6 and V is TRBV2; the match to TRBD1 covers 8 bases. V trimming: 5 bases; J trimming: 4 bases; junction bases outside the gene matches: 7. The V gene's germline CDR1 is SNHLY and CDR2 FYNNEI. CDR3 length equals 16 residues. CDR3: CASSSQQGDGANVLTF. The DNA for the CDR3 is TGTGCCAGCAGTTCACAACAGGGGGACGGGGCCAACGTCCTGACTTTC.

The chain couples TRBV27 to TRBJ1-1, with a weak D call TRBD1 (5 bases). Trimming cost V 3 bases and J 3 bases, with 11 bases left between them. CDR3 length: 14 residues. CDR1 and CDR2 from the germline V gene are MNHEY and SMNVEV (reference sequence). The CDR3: CASSFQGPDTEAFF. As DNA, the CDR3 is TGTGCCAGCAGTTTCCAGGGCCCCGACACTGAAGCTTTCTTT.

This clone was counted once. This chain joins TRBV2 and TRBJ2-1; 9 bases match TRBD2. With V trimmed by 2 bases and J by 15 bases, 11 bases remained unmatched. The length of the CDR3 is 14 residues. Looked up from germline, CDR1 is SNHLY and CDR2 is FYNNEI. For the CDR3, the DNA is TGTGCCAGCAGTGAACCGTCGAGCGGGAGGTCCTCGTTCTTC. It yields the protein CASSEPSSGRSSFF.

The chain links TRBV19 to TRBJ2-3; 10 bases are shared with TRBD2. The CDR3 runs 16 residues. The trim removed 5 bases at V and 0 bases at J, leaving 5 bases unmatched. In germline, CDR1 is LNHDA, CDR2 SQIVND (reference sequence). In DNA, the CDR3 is TGTGCCAGTAGTCCCAGGACTAGCGGTAGCACAGATACGCAGTATTTT. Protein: CASSPRTSGSTDTQYF.

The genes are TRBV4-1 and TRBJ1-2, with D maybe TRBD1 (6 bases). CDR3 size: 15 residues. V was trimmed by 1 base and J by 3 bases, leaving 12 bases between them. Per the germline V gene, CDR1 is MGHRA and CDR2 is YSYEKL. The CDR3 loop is CASSQGPTGDYGYTF. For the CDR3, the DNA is TGCGCCAGCAGCCAAGGCCCGACAGGAGACTATGGCTACACCTTC.

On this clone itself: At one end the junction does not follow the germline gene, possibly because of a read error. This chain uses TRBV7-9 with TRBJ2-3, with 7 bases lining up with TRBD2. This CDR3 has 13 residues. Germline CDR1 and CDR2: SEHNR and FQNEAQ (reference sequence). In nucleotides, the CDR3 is TGTGCCAGCAGCCTAGCGGCTCAAGATACGCAGTATTTT. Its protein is CASSLAAQDTQYF.

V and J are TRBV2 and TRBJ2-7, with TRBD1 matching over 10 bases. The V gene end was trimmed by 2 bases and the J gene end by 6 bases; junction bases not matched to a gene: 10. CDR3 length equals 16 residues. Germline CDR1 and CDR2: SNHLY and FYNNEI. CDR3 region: CASSERSGTGAFEQYF. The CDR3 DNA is TGTGCCAGCAGTGAAAGGTCAGGGACAGGGGCGTTCGAGCAGTACTTC.

CDR3 nucleotides: TGTGCCAGTAGTAGCGGGACTGGACCCCGTTTGGGCGTTGAGCAGTTCTTC. Its protein is CASSSGTGPRLGVEQFF. The chain combines TRBV19 with TRBJ2-1; tentatively, D is TRBD2 (6 bases). The CDR3 loop spans 17 amino acids. Looked up from germline, CDR1 is LNHDA and CDR2 is SQIVND (reference sequence). Trimming left V 4 bases short and J 9 bases short, with 25 bases between. The complete variable domain, with remaining parts taken from reference TRBV19 and TRBJ2-1, reads DGGITQSPKYLFRKEGQNVTLSCEQNLNHDAMYWYRQDPGQGLRLIYYSQIVNDFQKGDIAEGYSVSREKKESFPLTVTSAQKNPTAFYLCASSSGTGPRLGVEQFFGPGTRLTVL.

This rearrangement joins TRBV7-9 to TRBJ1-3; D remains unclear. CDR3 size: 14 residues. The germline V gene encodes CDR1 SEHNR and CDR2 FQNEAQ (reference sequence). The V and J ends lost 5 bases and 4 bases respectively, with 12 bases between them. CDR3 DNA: TGTGCCAGCAGCCCGGGAGCTCGGGGAAACACCATATATTTT. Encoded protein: CASSPGARGNTIYF.

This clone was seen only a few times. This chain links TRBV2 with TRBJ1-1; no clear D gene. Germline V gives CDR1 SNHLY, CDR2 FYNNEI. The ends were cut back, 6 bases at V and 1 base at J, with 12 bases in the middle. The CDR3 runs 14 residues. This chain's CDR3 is CASRAGNGNTEAFF. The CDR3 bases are TGTGCCAGCAGGGCGGGGAACGGGAACACTGAAGCTTTCTTT.

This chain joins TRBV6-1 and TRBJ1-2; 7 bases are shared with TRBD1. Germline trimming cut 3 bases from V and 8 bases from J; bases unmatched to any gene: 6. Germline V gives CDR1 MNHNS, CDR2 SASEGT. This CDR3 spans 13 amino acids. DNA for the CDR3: TGTGCCAGCAGTGAGGCAGGGGGGTCCGGCTACACCTTC. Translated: CASSEAGGSGYTF.

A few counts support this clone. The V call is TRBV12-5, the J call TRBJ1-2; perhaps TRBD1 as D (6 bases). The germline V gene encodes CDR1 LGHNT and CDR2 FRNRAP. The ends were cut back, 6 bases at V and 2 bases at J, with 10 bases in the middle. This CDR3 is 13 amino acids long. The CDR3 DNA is TGTGCTAGTGGGGCAGGGGCGAACTATGGCTACACCTTC. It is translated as CASGAGANYGYTF. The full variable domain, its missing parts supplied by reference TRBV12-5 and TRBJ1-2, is DARVTQTPRHKVTEMGQEVTMRCQPILGHNTVFWYRQTMMQGLELLAYFRNRAPLDDSGMPKDRFSAEMPDATLATLKIQPSEPRDSAVYFCASGAGANYGYTFGSGTRLTVV.

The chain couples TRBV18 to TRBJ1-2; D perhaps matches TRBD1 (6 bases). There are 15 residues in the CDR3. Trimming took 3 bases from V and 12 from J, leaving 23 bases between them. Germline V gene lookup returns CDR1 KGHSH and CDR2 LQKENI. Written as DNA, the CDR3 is TGTGCCAGCTCACCGTCGTCGTCAGGGGCTACGGAAGACACCTTC. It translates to CASSPSSSGATEDTF.

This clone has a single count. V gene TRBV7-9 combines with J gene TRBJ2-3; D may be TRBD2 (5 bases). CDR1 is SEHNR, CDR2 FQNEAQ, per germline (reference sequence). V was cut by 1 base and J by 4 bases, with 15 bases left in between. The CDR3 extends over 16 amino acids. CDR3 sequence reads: CASSLGETTMADTQYF. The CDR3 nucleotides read TGTGCCAGCAGCTTAGGGGAGACCACGATGGCAGATACGCAGTATTTT.

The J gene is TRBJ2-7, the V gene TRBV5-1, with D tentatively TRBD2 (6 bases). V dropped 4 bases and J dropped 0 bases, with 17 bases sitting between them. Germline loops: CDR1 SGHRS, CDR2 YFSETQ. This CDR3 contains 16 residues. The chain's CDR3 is CASSGSGTLSSYEQYF. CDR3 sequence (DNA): TGCGCCAGCAGCGGCTCCGGGACTTTGAGCTCCTACGAGCAGTACTTC.

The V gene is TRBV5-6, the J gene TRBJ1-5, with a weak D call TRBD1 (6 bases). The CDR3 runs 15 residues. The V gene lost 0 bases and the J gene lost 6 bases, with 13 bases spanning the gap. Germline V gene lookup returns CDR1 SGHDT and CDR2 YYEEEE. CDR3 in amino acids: CASSLGWGGGQPQHF. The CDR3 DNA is TGTGCCAGCAGCTTGGGCTGGGGGGGCGGTCAGCCCCAGCATTTT.

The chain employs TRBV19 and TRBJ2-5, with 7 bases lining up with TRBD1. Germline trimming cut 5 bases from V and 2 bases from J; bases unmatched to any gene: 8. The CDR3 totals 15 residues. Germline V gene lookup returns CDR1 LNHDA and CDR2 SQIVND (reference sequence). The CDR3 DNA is TGTGCCAGTAGTGTCCAAACAGGGGTGCAAGAGACCCAGTACTTC. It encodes CASSVQTGVQETQYF.

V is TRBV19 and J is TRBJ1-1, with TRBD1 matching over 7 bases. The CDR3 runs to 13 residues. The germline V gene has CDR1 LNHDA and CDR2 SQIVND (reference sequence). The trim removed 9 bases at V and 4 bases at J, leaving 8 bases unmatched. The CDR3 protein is CASQGGGGTEAFF. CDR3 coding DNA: TGTGCCAGCCAGGGGGGCGGAGGCACTGAAGCTTTCTTT.

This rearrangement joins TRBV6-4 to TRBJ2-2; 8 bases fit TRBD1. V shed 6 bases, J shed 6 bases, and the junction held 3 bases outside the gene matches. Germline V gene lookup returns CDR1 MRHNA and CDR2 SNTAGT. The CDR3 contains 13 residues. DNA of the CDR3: TGTGCCAGCAGCGCGACAGGGGCCGGGGAGCTGTTTTTT. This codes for CASSATGAGELFF.

The CDR3 DNA reads TGTGCCAGCAGAGGGAGGGGTGGGACCCAGTACTTC. Translating it yields CASRGRGGTQYF. The chain has TRBV6-5 and TRBJ2-5, with 7 bases matching TRBD2. The CDR3 consists of 12 residues. The V gene end was trimmed by 6 bases and the J gene end by 7 bases; junction bases not matched to a gene: 5. Per germline, CDR1 MNHEY and CDR2 SVGAGI.